This T cell receptor (beta chain) is drawn from a study of cytomegalovirus exposure and HLA in healthy donors (dated by TCRdb to between 2016 and 2019). Regarding the complete study: An earlier analysis of fewer than 750 of the donors reported 250 to 300 Gb of sequence data and 95 million to 120 million unique TCR beta sequences obtained from around 190 million T cells. Typing coverage differed by locus: A, B, C, DRB1 and DQB1 were typed in roughly 629-640 donors, DQA1 in about 550, DPA1 in 606, and DPB1 in roughly 450. An early release covering just under 650 HLA-typed donors comprised roughly 300 gigabases of sequencing data and around 80 million unique TCR sequences. High-throughput TCR immunosequencing, statistical association of individual TCRs with disease status, and machine learning were combined to predict cytomegalovirus infection status. Class I and class II HLA loci were covered by the typing at four-digit resolution. Of the approximately 370 genotyped donors, 80% to 90% were placed in the genetic ancestry cluster associated with self-reported Caucasian donors. A handful of DR-DQ haplotypes were handled as single units for association and clustering because linkage in the cohort was strong. All discovery cohort repertoires had been generated on a single sequencing platform. To study patterns of TCR occurrence, a later analysis re-analyzed previously published TCR beta repertoires from around 670 donors and added high-resolution HLA genotyping. The aim of the study was to test whether cataloging public T cell receptors could identify signatures of past pathogen exposure. In an earlier analysis of about 590 of the donors, high-throughput TCR beta sequencing was used to judge whether each TCR beta V gene segment behaved as functional or pseudogenic. The study profiled the T cell repertoires of 550 to 700 subjects by immunosequencing and related them to cytomegalovirus serostatus. Rather than drawing on any new phenotypic data, the later analysis identified candidate immune exposures from TCR beta sequences and the way those sequences occurred across donors. Donor age, sex, ethnicity and CMV serostatus were compiled alongside the repertoire data. In a later genetic analysis, genome-wide SNP genotypes for about 65% of the roughly 670 donors were used, and that subset was treated as a discovery cohort. Besides the first cohort of some 670 subjects, a separate validation cohort made up of 95 to 150 different subjects was used. Among several hundred genotyped donors of the cohort, an average of approximately 220,000 unique TCR beta nucleotide sequences was sequenced per donor, of which about 20% were non-productive.

Cut back by 7 bases and 1 base, the V and J ends lie 10 bases apart. From the cysteine through the phenylalanine, the CDR3 covers 13 amino acids. The only DNA kept is the CDR3, 39 bases in frame from the first base. CDR1 SNHLY and CDR2 FYNNEI are derived from the germline V gene. The method was the immunoSEQ multiplex PCR assay. For the multiplex PCR, a mixture combining 60 forward primers for TCR Vbeta segments and 13 reverse primers for TCR Jbeta segments was used. A multiplex PCR assay on genomic DNA amplified the CDR3 region of rearranged TCR beta genes. On the Illumina HiSeq System, the amplified TCR beta libraries were sequenced as 87-base-pair reads. As for the authors' bioinformatics: In a later analysis, around 80 million unique TCR beta chains were counted across the 500 to 700 repertoires, and around 10 million of these chains were shared by at least two donors. To remove PCR and sequencing errors, raw reads were error-corrected and collapsed into unique sequences using a nearest-neighbor algorithm that merged closely related sequences. V, D and J gene segments were assigned by aligning CDR3 sequences to IMGT reference sequences. For a sequence to be retained, a match of at least six nucleotides to both a V gene segment and a J gene segment was required. A rearrangement was called productive if the CDR3 had no stop codons and remained in frame with V and J, and every other rearrangement was called non-productive. Following IMGT convention, CDR3 was defined as the stretch from the second conserved V-encoded cysteine up to the conserved J-encoded phenylalanine. Sequences without an unambiguous match to a single V gene segment were excluded from the earlier analysis of 450 to 750 of the donors. In an earlier analysis of 450 to 700 of the donors, V segments were called functional above 56.7% productive rearrangements and were called segregating when the between-donor standard deviation exceeded 5%. A statistical classification framework was built for diagnosing cytomegalovirus status from the catalog of TCR beta chain sequences. V and J gene assignment, in a later analysis, came from comparing TCR nucleotide sequences with IMGT/GENE-DB human TR gene sequences. In a later analysis, CDR3 sequences and most-parsimonious VDJ recombination scenarios were assigned using the TCRdist pipeline. In a later analysis, every TCR beta chain was defined by the combination of its CDR3 amino acid sequence and its V-gene family, and reads without a unique V-gene family were dropped. To address suspected cross-contamination and a sequencing artifact, a later analysis removed 592 highly shared, low-generation-probability nucleotide sequences. A later analysis calculated a clonal expansion index for each public chain from normalized within-repertoire ranks of inferred template counts. In a later analysis, generation probabilities were computed with a VDJ recombination model fitted to out-of-frame rearrangements, and the resulting probabilities were checked against IGoR. A later analysis scored TCR-TCR, TCR-HLA and TCR-CMV co-occurrence with hypergeometric tests, applying a repertoire-size bias correction to TCR pairs. A later analysis estimated false discovery rates by permuting HLA or CMV assignments 20 times. In a later analysis, co-occurring TCRs were grouped with DBSCAN, and TCRdist sequence similarity was added when clustering was performed within HLA-allele-positive subsets. For co-occurrence clustering, repertoires with fewer than 30,000 or more than 120,000 public chains were excluded, along with five repertoires with anomalous nucleotide sharing. Imported from immuneACCESS, the table was reduced by TCRdb to in-frame sequences with V and J called. These copies leave out some clones; in studies compared against another copy, an unresolved V gene accounts for under half, and the cause of the remainder is not known. That table is the source of V, J and clone size, and D and trimming were worked out from the DNA. The sample table shows 110,000 to 150,000 clones, and approximately 80% are seen once. In total, the top ten clones hold 2.5% to 3% of the sample.

The cohort comprised hundreds of healthy bone marrow donors. At the time of sampling, every cohort member was nominally healthy, though immune exposures that went unrecorded were likely present. The donor tested CMV seronegative, placing the donor among the 350 or so seronegative members of the cohort. A peripheral blood sample was collected from each donor, and TCR beta sequencing was performed on peripheral blood mononuclear cells. The Qiagen DNeasy Blood Extraction Kit was used to extract genomic DNA from the blood cell samples. Overall results and qualifications from the work: The study listed approximately 150 TCR beta chains as associated with cytomegalovirus. A group of highly shared sequence variants was considered likely to be a technical artifact of the sequencing pipeline. In vitro tests confirmed that a few of the cytomegalovirus-associated TCR beta chains recognize cytomegalovirus antigens. In a later genetic analysis, a missense DCLRE1C variant was associated with V-gene and J-gene trimming of TCR beta chains, and the association was replicated in an independent cohort. Specific HLA alleles were associated with 16,951 TCR beta sequences at a false discovery rate of 0.05 in a later analysis. According to a later analysis, most CMV-associated TCR beta chains appeared to be HLA-restricted, and the HLA associations seemed to be driven largely by CMV exposure. When HLA alleles, especially DR and DQ, strongly co-occurred, TCR associations were difficult to assign to individual alleles. In an earlier analysis of about 550 of the donors, most TCR beta V segments were observed in productive rearrangements about 90% or about 30% of the time, broadly matching IMGT annotations. It was suggested by the authors that the approach could potentially be generalized to other disease states and immunological phenotypes. In a later analysis, HLA-associated TCR beta chains showed more clonal expansion and lower generation probabilities than non-associated chains that were equally common. In this cohort, only TCR beta chains were sequenced, and detectable features were limited by the absence of alpha or paired-chain data. Because HLA typing was missing for some donors at each locus, association tests included only the typed subset. The classifier was reported to diagnose cytomegalovirus status with high specificity and sensitivity in both the original cohort and the validation cohort. Compared with the approximately 720-donor mean, donors in an Asian-associated ancestry cluster had fewer N-insertions in productive TCRs, according to a later genetic analysis. Because counts were too low, seventeen rarely observed V segments, including chromosome 9 orphons, were left out of the earlier analysis of roughly 600 of the donors. For the cohort, immune exposure information was limited to CMV serostatus. Sequencing depth was assumed to be roughly uniform across donors in the presence/absence analyses, though that assumption may not hold. Most TCR sequences were observed very rarely across donors, whereas some public TCRs were present in many individuals. A further reported finding was that TCR beta sequences accurately predicted the HLA-A and HLA-B alleles for most subjects in the first cohort. A later analysis found that TCR association rates varied across HLA loci, with DRB1 alleles showing the most associated TCRs and HLA-C alleles the fewest. In a later analysis, several top co-occurrence clusters were reported to appear linked to parvovirus B19, influenza, CMV and Epstein-Barr virus. Some IMGT-functional V segments, including TRBV6-2 and TRBV6-3, could not be told apart with the 87-base-pair reads, so those segments were excluded. Linkage disequilibrium might explain the correlated functional status among segregating V segments, but an unknown experimental factor could not be excluded.

As to this clone: Its antigen target is currently unknown. No base quality values were provided; no much bigger clone lies one nucleotide off.

The sequence joins TRBV2 to TRBJ1-1; TRBD1 could be the D gene, as 5 bases match. The sequence was collected from a female donor in good health and CMV-seronegative. The source material was PBMCs. The nucleotides are TGTGCCAGCACTCGGGGGGGGAACACTGAAGCTTTCTTT. It specifies CASTRGGNTEAFF.